This is a list of T cell receptor beta chains from one sample in a study of T cells in Graves' hyperthyroidism and ophthalmopathy. MiXCR, run by TCRdb on the multiplex PCR reads, gives a single entry per CDR3 protein. The sample contains roughly 510,000 distinct CDR3 sequences, around 50% of which appear only once. The sequencing sample was made of peripheral blood or thyroid tissue (not recorded which). These receptors came from an adult woman with Graves' disease, either hyperthyroidism or ophthalmopathy (not recorded which). Each CDR3 is given with its conserved first and last residue. A D gene is named only where the DNA matches it firmly. The size field is filled for only some rows; it gives once, few, many or a size class.

v_call	j_call	d_call	cdr3_length	clone_size	cdr3_nt	cdr3_aa
TRBV5-1	TRBJ2-7	.	13	.	TGCGCCAGCAGCTTGGATCCGTCCTACGAGCAGTACTTC	CASSLDPSYEQYF
TRBV14	TRBJ1-4	.	15	.	TGTGCCAGCAGCCAGGGATGGACAGTGAATGAAAAACTGTTTTTT	CASSQGWTVNEKLFF
TRBV29-1	TRBJ2-2	.	13	.	TGCAGCGTGGGGGACTTGCACACCGGGGAGCTGTTTTTT	CSVGDLHTGELFF
TRBV7-2	TRBJ2-6	.	16	once	TGTGCCAGCAGCTTAGGACAGGTTTCTGGGGCCAACGTCCTGACTTTC	CASSLGQVSGANVLTF
TRBV20-1	TRBJ1-6	TRBD1	16	.	TGCAGTGCTAGAGCCTATGGGACAGCCTATAATTCACCCCTCCACTTT	CSARAYGTAYNSPLHF
TRBV4-2	TRBJ1-6	.	16	many	TGTGCCAGCAGCCAAGATGTACCAGGCTATAATTCACCCCTCCACTTT	CASSQDVPGYNSPLHF
TRBV7-9	TRBJ2-5	.	13	.	TGTGCCAGCAGCGCCTCAGTCCAAGAGACCCAGTACTTC	CASSASVQETQYF
TRBV11-2	TRBJ2-2	.	11	many	TGTGCCAGCAGCTTCCCCGGGGAGCTGTTTTTT	CASSFPGELFF
TRBV20-1	TRBJ2-7	TRBD2	13	.	TGCAGTGCTAGCGGACTAGCGGACTACGAGCAGTACTTC	CSASGLADYEQYF
TRBV6-1	TRBJ2-7	TRBD1	13	.	TGTGCCACCATGACAGGGCTGCTGGGCGAGCAGTACTTC	CATMTGLLGEQYF
TRBV10-3	TRBJ1-4	.	11	.	TGTGCCATCAGCGAAGGGACTAGCGGGAGATTT	CAISEGTSGRF
TRBV7-9	TRBJ1-2	.	14	many	TGTGCCAGTAGTCCGGGGACGGATAACTATGGCTACACCTTC	CASSPGTDNYGYTF
TRBV20-1	TRBJ1-6	.	14	few	TGCAGTGCAGAGGACCGGGGTTCCAATTCACCCCTCCACTTT	CSAEDRGSNSPLHF
TRBV6-5	TRBJ2-5	TRBD2	15	.	TGTGCCAGCTGGACTAGCAGGAGGGGGAAAGAGACCCAGTACTTC	CASWTSRRGKETQYF
TRBV7-8	TRBJ1-1	.	14	many	TGTGCCAGCAGCTTAGTGGGAGGAGGCACTGAAGCTTTCTTT	CASSLVGGGTEAFF
TRBV7-9	TRBJ2-7	TRBD2	16	.	TGTGCCAGCAGCCCCCCCCGGGGACTAGTGCCTTACGAGCAGTACTTC	CASSPPRGLVPYEQYF
TRBV10-3	TRBJ2-7	.	14	.	TGTGCCATCAGTGTGCGGGACAGCTCCTACGAGCAGTACTTC	CAISVRDSSYEQYF
TRBV14	TRBJ2-7	.	13	many	TGTGCCAGCAGCCTAGTACCCCTCTACGAGCAGTACTTC	CASSLVPLYEQYF
TRBV6-5	TRBJ1-2	.	15	many	TGTGCCAGCAGTTACTCGGTGACAGGCGGCTATGGCTACACCTTC	CASSYSVTGGYGYTF
TRBV20-1	TRBJ1-2	.	15	many	TGCAGTGCTAGTTCGGGGTTCGGATACGGTTTAGGCTACACCTTC	CSASSGFGYGLGYTF
TRBV10-3	TRBJ1-1	.	11	.	TGTGCCATCAGTGACGGGACTGAAGCTTTCTTT	CAISDGTEAFF
TRBV6-5	TRBJ2-5	.	13	.	TGTGCCAGCGGCCAAGCGGGTGCTCAGACCCAGTACTTC	CASGQAGAQTQYF
TRBV15	TRBJ1-2	TRBD1	12	.	TGTGCCACCAGCTTCCCGGGACAGGGGGCTCCCTTT	CATSFPGQGAPF
TRBV15	TRBJ2-2	.	16	many	TGTGCCACCAGCAGGCCGGAAGCTTCACACACCGGGGAGCTGTTTTTT	CATSRPEASHTGELFF
TRBV5-6	TRBJ2-3	TRBD2	15	.	TGTGCCAGCAGCTTCGCTAGCGGAGGTTCAGATACGCAGTATTTT	CASSFASGGSDTQYF
TRBV12-3/TRBV12-4	TRBJ2-2	.	13	many	TGTGCCAGCAGCCTCACAACGACCGGGGAGCTGTTTTTT	CASSLTTTGELFF
TRBV20-1	TRBJ2-7	.	11	.	TGCAGTGCTAGTGGTCTAGCCGAGCAGTACTTC	CSASGLAEQYF
TRBV5-4	TRBJ2-7	.	12	many	TGTGCCATGGGTAGCGGAGGGTACGAGCAGTACTTC	CAMGSGGYEQYF
TRBV4-2	TRBJ1-6	.	15	.	TGTGCCAGCAGCCAAGAGGGTCTTCCCAATTCACCCCTCCACTTT	CASSQEGLPNSPLHF